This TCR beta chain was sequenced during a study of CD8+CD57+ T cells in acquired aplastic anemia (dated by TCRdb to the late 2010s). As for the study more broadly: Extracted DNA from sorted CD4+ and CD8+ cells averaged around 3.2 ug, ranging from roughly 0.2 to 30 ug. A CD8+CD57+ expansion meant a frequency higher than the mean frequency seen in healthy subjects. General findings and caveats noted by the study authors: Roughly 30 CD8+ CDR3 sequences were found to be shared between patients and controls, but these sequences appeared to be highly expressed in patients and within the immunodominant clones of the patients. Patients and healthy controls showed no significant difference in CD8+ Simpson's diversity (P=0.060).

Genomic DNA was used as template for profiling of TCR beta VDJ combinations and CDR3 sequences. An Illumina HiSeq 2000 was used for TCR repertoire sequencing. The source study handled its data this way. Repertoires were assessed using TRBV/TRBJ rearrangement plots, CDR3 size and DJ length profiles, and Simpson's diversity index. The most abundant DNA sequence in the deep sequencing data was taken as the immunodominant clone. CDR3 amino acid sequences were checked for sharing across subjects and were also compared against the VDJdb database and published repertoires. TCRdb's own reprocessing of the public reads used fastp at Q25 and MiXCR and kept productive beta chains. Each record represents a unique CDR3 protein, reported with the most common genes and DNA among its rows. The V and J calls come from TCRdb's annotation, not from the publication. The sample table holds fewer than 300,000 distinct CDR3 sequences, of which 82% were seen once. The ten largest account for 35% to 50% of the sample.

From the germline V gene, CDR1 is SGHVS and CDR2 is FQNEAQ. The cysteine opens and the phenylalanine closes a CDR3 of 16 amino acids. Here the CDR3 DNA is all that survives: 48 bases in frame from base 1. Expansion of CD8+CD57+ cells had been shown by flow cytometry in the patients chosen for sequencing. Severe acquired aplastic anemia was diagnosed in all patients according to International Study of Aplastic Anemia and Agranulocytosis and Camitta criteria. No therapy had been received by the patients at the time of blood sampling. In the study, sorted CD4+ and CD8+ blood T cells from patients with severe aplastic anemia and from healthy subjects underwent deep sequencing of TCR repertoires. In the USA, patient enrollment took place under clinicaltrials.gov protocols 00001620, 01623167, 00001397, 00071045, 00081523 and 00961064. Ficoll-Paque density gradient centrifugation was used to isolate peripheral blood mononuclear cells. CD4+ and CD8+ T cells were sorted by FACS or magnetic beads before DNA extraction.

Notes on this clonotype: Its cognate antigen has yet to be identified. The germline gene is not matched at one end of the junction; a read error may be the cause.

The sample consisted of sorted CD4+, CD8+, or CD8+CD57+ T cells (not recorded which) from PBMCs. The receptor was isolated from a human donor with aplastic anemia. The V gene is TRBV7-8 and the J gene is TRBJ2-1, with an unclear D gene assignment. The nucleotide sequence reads TGTGCCAGCAGCTTAGCGGGAAGTCCGGATACCGATGATCAGTTCTTC. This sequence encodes CASSLAGSPDTDDQFF.